Listed here are 19 T cell receptor beta chains from one sample, sequenced in a study of regulatory T cells in long-lasting Graves disease. Time point specified: persistent/refractory GD, antithyroid drugs over 5 years with positive TRAb. Extracted PBMC RNA gave rise to the TCR library. Building the TCR beta libraries relied on iRepertoire HTBI primers, and CDR3 regions underwent Arm-PCR. TCRdb used MiXCR to reprocess the multiplex PCR reads, holding one entry per CDR3 protein. Here the sample spans approximately 400,000 distinct CDR3 sequences, around 20% being singletons. The sample here was peripheral blood mononuclear cells (PBMCs), taken when the disease was refractory, from a patient treated with antithyroid drugs. The receptors come from a female donor with Graves disease.

V gene TRBV10-3 combines with J gene TRBJ2-7, with 8 bases identical to TRBD1. This CDR3 comprises 14 residues. V was pared by 2 bases and J by 5 bases, with 5 bases of the junction left unmatched. The germline gives CDR1 ENHRY, CDR2 SYGVKD. The CDR3 DNA is TGTGCCATCAGTGAGGGAGGACAGGGTCACGAGCAGTACTTC. It specifies CAISEGGQGHEQYF.

This clonotype was seen a handful of times. The chain employs TRBV29-1 and TRBJ1-1; TRBD1 might be the D (5 bases). The germline V gene encodes CDR1 SQVTM and CDR2 ANQGSEA. The CDR3 totals 12 residues. V was pared by 4 bases and J by 4 bases, with 10 bases between. In nucleotides, the CDR3 is TGCAGCGTTGTCCTTGGGGGCACTGAAGCTTTCTTT. Protein: CSVVLGGTEAFF.

This clonotype was seen many times. This chain connects TRBV30 to TRBJ2-5, with D possibly being TRBD2 (6 bases). The CDR3 runs 14 residues. Germline V lookup: CDR1 GTSNPN, CDR2 SVGIG (reference sequence). With 5 bases removed from V and 5 bases from J, the gap between germline ends came to 18 bases. CDR3 DNA: TGTGCCTGGGTCAGGAGGGAGAGGTGGGAGACCCAGTACTTC. Encoded protein: CAWVRRERWETQYF.

The chain joins TRBV6-1 to TRBJ2-2, with D perhaps given as TRBD1 or TRBD2 (5 bases each). CDR1 MNHNS and CDR2 SASEGT come from the germline V gene. The CDR3 has 16 residues. Trimming left V 4 bases short and J 2 bases short, with 14 bases between. CDR3 nucleotide sequence: TGTGCCAGCAGTGCTGGGGACGGAAAAAACACCGGGGAGCTGTTTTTT. Translated, it gives CASSAGDGKNTGELFF.

A note on this clonotype: Given a much more abundant clone one base away, this may be a read error. J is TRBJ2-7 and V is TRBV30; 7 positions agree with TRBD1. Germline CDR1 GTSNPN, CDR2 SVGIG (reference sequence). This CDR3 comprises 14 residues. The CDR3 spells CAWKRQGVSYEQHF. CDR3 coding DNA: TGTGCCTGGAAAAGACAGGGAGTCTCCTACGAGCAGCACTTC.

This clonotype was seen at least ten times. One end of the junction fails to match germline, which may point to a read error. The rearrangement links TRBV12-3 or TRBV12-4 to TRBJ1-4; D unclear. The CDR3 consists of 11 residues. CDR3 sequence (DNA): TGTGCCAGCAGCTTAGGTGAAAAACTGTTTTTT. It encodes CASSLGEKLFF.

The chain has TRBV2 and TRBJ2-3; TRBD1 matches at 7 bases. Per germline, CDR1 SNHLY and CDR2 FYNNEI. The CDR3 extends over 14 amino acids. The V and J ends lost 6 bases and 2 bases, in that order; junction bases with no gene match: 5. The CDR3 sequence is CASRRQGDTDTQYF. CDR3 nucleotides: TGTGCCAGCAGGCGCCAGGGGGACACAGATACGCAGTATTTT.

Many counts were recorded for this clonotype. This chain links TRBV15 with TRBJ1-1; D gene unclear. Trimming pared 1 base from V and 4 bases from J, leaving 16 bases between. The CDR3 length is 16 residues. Germline V gene data show CDR1 as LNHNV and CDR2 as YYDKDF (reference sequence). Here the CDR3 reads CATSRGQIAAATEAFF. Written as DNA, the CDR3 is TGTGCCACCAGCAGAGGCCAAATTGCGGCAGCCACTGAAGCTTTCTTT.

The sample holds a few counts of this clonotype. The chain is built from TRBV7-2 and TRBJ2-7; 7 nucleotides agree with TRBD1. The CDR3 spans 14 residues. The junction had 3 bases not matched to a gene; V was cut back by 1 base and J by 3 bases. The germline V gene has CDR1 SGHTA and CDR2 FQGNSA. The chain's CDR3 is CASSLVRDSYEQYF. CDR3 sequence (DNA): TGTGCCAGCAGCTTAGTCCGGGACAGCTACGAGCAGTACTTC.

The chain links TRBV5-1 to TRBJ2-5, with TRBD1 matching 7 bases. V dropped 4 bases and J dropped 4; count of bases not matched to a gene: 10. The CDR3 extends over 15 amino acids. Germline-derived CDR1 and CDR2 are SGHRS and YFSETQ. In DNA, the CDR3 is TGCGCCAGCAGCAAGACAGGGTCGTGGGGAGAGACCCAGTACTTC. Translated: CASSKTGSWGETQYF.

This clonotype was seen a handful of times. A much larger clone is a single base away; this may be a read error. V and J are TRBV7-2 and TRBJ2-7, with D unclear. CDR1 is SGHTA, CDR2 FQGNSA, per germline. CDR3 length equals 15 residues. CDR3 bases: TGTGCCAGCAGCAGAGGACGCCACACCTCCTACGAGCAGCACTTC. Translating gives CASSRGRHTSYEQHF. The full variable domain, with the rest looked up from reference TRBV7-2 and TRBJ2-7, is GAGVSQSPSNKVTEKGKDVELRCDPISGHTALYWYRQSLGQGLEFLIYFQGNSAPDKSGLPSDRFSAERTGGSVSTLTIQRTQQEDSAVYLCASSRGRHTSYEQHFGPGTRLTVT.

The table lists this clonotype with many counts. V usage is TRBV24-1 and J usage is TRBJ2-5, with D perhaps TRBD1 (6 bases). The V and J ends lost 3 bases and 2 bases respectively, with 12 bases between them. This CDR3 has 15 amino acids. The V gene's germline CDR1 is KGHDR and CDR2 SFDVKD. DNA for the CDR3: TGTGCCACCAGTGATCCCGGACAGCTTCAAGAGACCCAGTACTTC. Encoded protein: CATSDPGQLQETQYF.

This chain joins TRBV9 and TRBJ2-7; D is ambiguous. Germline values: CDR1 SGDLS, CDR2 YYNGEE. V gave up 1 base and J gave up 6 bases, with 11 bases separating them. There are 13 residues in the CDR3. CDR3 residues: CASSVRSPSEQYF. The CDR3, as DNA: TGTGCCAGCAGCGTAAGGTCCCCTTCCGAGCAGTACTTC.

The chain recombines TRBV5-1 with TRBJ2-6; 7 bases are shared with TRBD1. Germline-derived CDR1 and CDR2 are SGHRS and YFSETQ. V was pared by 6 bases and J by 2 bases, with 11 bases of the junction left unmatched. The CDR3 totals 17 residues. CDR3 nucleotides: TGCGCCAGCACCCCGGGACAGCAGGGCACTGGGGCCAACGTCCTGACTTTC. Translation: CASTPGQQGTGANVLTF.

The chain joins TRBV30 to TRBJ1-4; no definite D call. The CDR3 extends over 15 amino acids. Trimming removed 3 bases from V and 7 bases from J, with 18 bases in between. Germline V gene data show CDR1 as GTSNPN and CDR2 as SVGIG (reference sequence). The CDR3: CAWRRRSVSAEKLFF. The CDR3 bases are TGTGCCTGGAGGCGGAGATCCGTATCAGCTGAAAAACTGTTTTTT.

This clonotype occurred many times. The chain couples TRBV11-2 to TRBJ1-1; TRBD1 is a possible D gene (5 bases). Per germline, CDR1 SGHAT and CDR2 FQNNGV. This CDR3 spans 17 amino acids. The V and J ends lost 4 bases and 1 base respectively, with 19 bases between them. Here the CDR3 DNA reads TGTGCCAGCAGCTCGAGATTGGGGGATCCCCGGAACACTGAAGCTTTCTTT. Protein product: CASSSRLGDPRNTEAFF.

This clonotype was seen at least ten times. The rearrangement uses TRBV6-5 and TRBJ2-2; a weak D match, TRBD1 (6 bases). This CDR3 spans 14 amino acids. V was clipped by 0 bases and J by 6 bases, with 8 bases between them. CDR1 MNHEY and CDR2 SVGAGI come from the germline V gene. CDR3 in amino acids: CASSYSAGAGELFF. DNA of the CDR3: TGTGCCAGCAGTTACTCGGCAGGGGCCGGGGAGCTGTTTTTT.

This chain connects TRBV5-1 to TRBJ1-1; no clear D gene. The CDR3 has 16 amino acids. V shed 4 bases and J shed 1 base, with 17 bases lying between them. CDR1 is SGHRS, CDR2 YFSETQ, per germline. CDR3 protein: CASSPQLGSENTEAFF. The DNA for the CDR3 is TGCGCCAGCAGCCCACAACTGGGATCAGAGAACACTGAAGCTTTCTTT.

J is TRBJ2-7 and V is TRBV19; no clear D. The germline gives CDR1 LNHDA, CDR2 SQIVND (reference sequence). There are 15 residues in the CDR3. Trimming removed 1 base at V and 3 bases at J, with 13 bases between. CDR3 in amino acids: CASSIGAPDRYEQYF. DNA for the CDR3: TGTGCCAGTAGTATAGGCGCCCCGGACCGCTACGAGCAGTACTTC.